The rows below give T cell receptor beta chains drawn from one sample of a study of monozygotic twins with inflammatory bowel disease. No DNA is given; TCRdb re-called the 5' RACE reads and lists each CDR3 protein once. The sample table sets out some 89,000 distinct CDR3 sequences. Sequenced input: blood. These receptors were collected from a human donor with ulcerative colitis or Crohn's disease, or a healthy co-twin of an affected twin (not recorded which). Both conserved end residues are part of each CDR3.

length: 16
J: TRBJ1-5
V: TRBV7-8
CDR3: CASSAEGGWSNQPQHF

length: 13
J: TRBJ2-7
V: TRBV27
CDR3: CASSRDISYEQYF

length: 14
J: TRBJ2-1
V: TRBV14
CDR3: CASSQDLRGTEQFF

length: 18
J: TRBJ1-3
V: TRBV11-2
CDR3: CASSHVDRRRKSGNTIYF

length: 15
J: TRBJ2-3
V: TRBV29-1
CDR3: CSVEIGGGSRDTQYF

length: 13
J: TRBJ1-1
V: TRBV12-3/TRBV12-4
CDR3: CDSSRQGGTEAFF

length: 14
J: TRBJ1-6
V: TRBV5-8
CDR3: CASSLGRNNSPLHF

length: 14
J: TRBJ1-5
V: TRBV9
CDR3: CASSVGPGGGPQHF

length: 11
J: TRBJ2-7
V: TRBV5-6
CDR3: CASSMEYEQYF

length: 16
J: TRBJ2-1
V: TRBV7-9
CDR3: CASSSQRQGNYNEQFF

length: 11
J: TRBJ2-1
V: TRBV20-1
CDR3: CSASGENEQFF

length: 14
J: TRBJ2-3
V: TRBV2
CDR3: CASRGTAAVDTQYF

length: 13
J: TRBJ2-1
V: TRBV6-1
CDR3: CASSLTGGNEQFF